The 31 T cell receptor beta chains below were found in one sample sequenced in a study of cytomegalovirus exposure and HLA in healthy donors. In the PCR, 60 Vbeta and 13 Jbeta primers were used. TCRdb's table, derived via immunoSEQ multiplex PCR, lists solely in-frame clones and lacks some. This sample has under 85,000 clones, with 65% to 80% found just once. Sequencing used PBMCs. The origin of the receptors is a man aged 40-55 years in good health and CMV-seropositive.

This chain uses TRBV19 with TRBJ1-1; D may be TRBD1 (6 bases). The CDR3 has 12 amino acids. The germline V and J ends were trimmed by 5 bases and 5 bases, with 9 bases remaining between them. Per germline, CDR1 LNHDA and CDR2 SQIVND (reference sequence). The CDR3 loop is CASSEDRTEAFF. The CDR3 nucleotides are TGTGCCAGTAGTGAAGACAGGACTGAAGCTTTCTTT. Full variable domain (rest looked up from reference TRBV19 and TRBJ1-1): DGGITQSPKYLFRKEGQNVTLSCEQNLNHDAMYWYRQDPGQGLRLIYYSQIVNDFQKGDIAEGYSVSREKKESFPLTVTSAQKNPTAFYLCASSEDRTEAFFGQGTRLTVV.

The V call is TRBV5-1, the J call TRBJ1-2; no definite D call. CDR3 length equals 12 residues. V was trimmed by 4 bases and J by 0 bases, leaving 4 bases between them. The V gene's germline CDR1 is SGHRS and CDR2 YFSETQ. For the CDR3, the DNA is TGCGCCAGCAGCCAGGCTAACTATGGCTACACCTTC. Its translation is CASSQANYGYTF. Variable domain in full (rest from reference TRBV5-1 and TRBJ1-2): KAGVTQTPRYLIKTRGQQVTLSCSPISGHRSVSWYQQTPGQGLQFLFEYFSETQRNKGNFPGRFSGRQFSNSRSEMNVSTLELGDSALYLCASSQANYGYTFGSGTRLTVV.

The rearrangement joins TRBV30 to TRBJ2-1, with 16 bases that match TRBD2. Germline V gene sequence: CDR1 GTSNPN, CDR2 SVGIG (reference sequence). With 4 bases clipped from V and 13 bases from J, the junction kept 10 bases outside the gene matches. This CDR3 comprises 15 residues. CDR3 DNA: TGTGCCTGGACCGGAAAGGGACTAGCGGGAGGGCGACAGTTCTTC. It encodes CAWTGKGLAGGRQFF.

V usage is TRBV7-8 and J usage is TRBJ2-1; 7 nucleotides match TRBD1. The V gene end was trimmed by 2 bases and the J gene end by 4 bases; junction bases not matched to a gene: 14. The CDR3 runs 18 residues. Germline V gene data show CDR1 as SGHVS and CDR2 as FQNEAQ. The CDR3 DNA follows: TGTGCCAGCAGCTTATCCGGACAGGTCCATAGAGGATACAATGAGCAGTTCTTC. Protein sequence: CASSLSGQVHRGYNEQFF.

This chain links TRBV6-4 with TRBJ2-2, with a tentative D call TRBD2 (5 bases). V was shortened by 6 bases and J by 9 bases, with 14 bases between the two germline ends. CDR1 is MRHNA, CDR2 SNTAGT, per germline. CDR3 length: 13 residues. CDR3 region: CASSPGTRRELFF. CDR3 nucleotides: TGTGCCAGCAGCCCGGGAACCCGGAGGGAGCTGTTTTTT.

This rearrangement joins TRBV30 to TRBJ1-2, with D maybe TRBD1 (5 bases). Trimming cost V 6 bases and J 7 bases, with 18 bases left between them. The CDR3 is 13 amino acids. The germline CDR1 and CDR2 sequences are GTSNPN and SVGIG (reference sequence). In DNA, the CDR3 is TGTGCCTGCCCCCCGGACACCAAGGGTGGCTACACCTTC. Residues: CACPPDTKGGYTF.

In this sample, this clone turned up a few times. V usage is TRBV29-1 and J usage is TRBJ1-2; 10 bases are shared with TRBD1. V shed 7 bases and J 3 bases; nucleotides not matched to a gene: 5. The CDR3 is 13 amino acids. Germline V CDR1 and CDR2: SQVTM, ANQGSEA. The CDR3 DNA reads as TGCAGCGCCATGACAGGGGGCGACTATGGCTACACCTTC. This gives the protein CSAMTGGDYGYTF.

The chain carries TRBV20-1 and TRBJ1-2; D gene unclear. Trimming removed 1 base at V and 5 bases at J, with 5 bases between. Germline CDR1 DFQATT, CDR2 SNEGSKA (reference sequence). CDR3 size: 11 residues. CDR3 region: CSARVSYGYTF. DNA for the CDR3: TGCAGTGCTAGAGTTTCTTATGGCTACACCTTC.

The chain recombines TRBV30 with TRBJ2-1; 10 positions match TRBD1. V shed 0 bases, J shed 3 bases, and the junction held 2 bases outside the gene matches. CDR1 is GTSNPN and CDR2 is SVGIG in the germline V gene (reference sequence). The CDR3 totals 15 residues. CDR3 protein: CAWSVGQGGYNEQFF. In nucleotides, the CDR3 is TGTGCCTGGAGTGTCGGACAGGGGGGCTACAATGAGCAGTTCTTC.

V gene TRBV7-9 combines with J gene TRBJ2-1; D gene uncertain. V gave up 3 bases and J gave up 9 bases, with 9 bases separating them. The CDR3 covers 12 residues. Per the germline V gene, CDR1 is SEHNR and CDR2 is FQNEAQ (reference sequence). The CDR3 loop reads CASSLQRGEQFF. The CDR3 DNA sequence: TGTGCCAGCAGCTTGCAACGAGGTGAGCAGTTCTTC.

This rearrangement joins TRBV29-1 to TRBJ2-1, with 10 nucleotides matching TRBD2. Germline V gives CDR1 SQVTM, CDR2 ANQGSEA. This CDR3 spans 17 amino acids. The ends lost 0 bases at V and 4 bases at J; junction bases unmatched: 9. CDR3 residues: CSVEDEEREGRYNEQFF. The CDR3 DNA is TGCAGCGTTGAAGATGAAGAGCGGGAGGGCCGGTACAATGAGCAGTTCTTC.

The chain uses TRBV5-5 and TRBJ1-2; TRBD1 might be the D (5 bases). V lost 0 bases and J lost 3, with 12 bases in between. The CDR3 runs to 15 residues. CDR1 and CDR2 from the germline V gene are SGHKS and YYEKEE (reference sequence). The CDR3 bases are TGTGCCAGCAGCTTGGAGTCAGGGATTGACTATGGCTACACCTTC. Its translation is CASSLESGIDYGYTF.

The chain is built from TRBV10-3 and TRBJ1-1; the D gene is possibly TRBD1 (5 bases). CDR3 length equals 15 residues. Trimming took off 3 bases at V and 4 bases at J, with 15 bases between the two ends. CDR1 and CDR2 (germline): ENHRY, SYGVKD. The CDR3 DNA reads as TGTGCCATCAGTGAAGGAACAGGAGGGAGCACTGAAGCTTTCTTT. Residues: CAISEGTGGSTEAFF.

The chain recombines TRBV12-2 with TRBJ2-2; TRBD2, as called in the table, went unchecked against the DNA. TRBV12-2 represents a pseudogene. The CDR3 loop spans 16 amino acids. CDR3 bases: TGTGCAAGTCGCCCCCGACTAGCGGGAGGTGGCGGGGAGCTGTTTTTT. Translating it yields CASRPRLAGGGGELFF.

This chain uses TRBV19 with TRBJ1-2; D unresolved. Germline V lookup: CDR1 LNHDA, CDR2 SQIVND (reference sequence). The CDR3 extends over 18 amino acids. Trimming left V 0 bases short and J 0 bases short, with 17 bases between. The CDR3 is CASSIDRGDGQANYGYTF. The CDR3 DNA reads as TGTGCCAGTAGTATAGATAGAGGTGACGGCCAAGCTAACTATGGCTACACCTTC. The full variable domain, completed using reference TRBV19 and TRBJ1-2, is DGGITQSPKYLFRKEGQNVTLSCEQNLNHDAMYWYRQDPGQGLRLIYYSQIVNDFQKGDIAEGYSVSREKKESFPLTVTSAQKNPTAFYLCASSIDRGDGQANYGYTFGSGTRLTVV.

The V and J genes are TRBV2 and TRBJ1-4; 7 bases are a match to TRBD1. Germline CDR1 is SNHLY and CDR2 is FYNNEI. The CDR3 sequence is 14 residues long. Unmatched junction bases numbered 8, after V lost 9 bases and J lost 4 bases. This chain's CDR3 is CARGTGQRNEKLFF. The CDR3 DNA is TGTGCCAGAGGGACGGGACAGCGTAATGAAAAACTGTTTTTT.

The rearrangement uses TRBV4-1 and TRBJ1-2, with 8 bases matching TRBD1. J lost 3 bases, V lost 0 bases, and 3 bases had no gene match. The CDR3 has 15 amino acids. Germline CDR1 is MGHRA and CDR2 is YSYEKL. The CDR3 is CASSQDGRGHYGYTF. CDR3 bases: TGCGCCAGCAGCCAAGACGGCAGGGGGCACTATGGCTACACCTTC.

This clone was picked up a small number of times. The CDR3 DNA follows: TGCGCCAGCAGCTTGGGACTGTCCTATGGCTACACCTTC. Amino acids: CASSLGLSYGYTF. The chain couples TRBV5-1 to TRBJ1-2; D remains ambiguous. Trimming stripped 0 bases from V and 4 bases from J, with 7 bases between. Germline loops: CDR1 SGHRS, CDR2 YFSETQ. CDR3 length: 13 residues.

The chain has TRBV6-5 and TRBJ2-7; the match to TRBD2 covers 7 bases. This CDR3 is built from 15 residues. The V gene end was trimmed by 6 bases and the J gene end by 0 bases; junction bases not matched to a gene: 8. Germline CDR1 reads MNHEY; CDR2 reads SVGAGI. The CDR3 reads CASRRSSGSSYEQYF. CDR3 bases: TGTGCCAGCAGACGTTCTAGCGGTAGCTCCTACGAGCAGTACTTC.

This clone was observed a few times. The genes are TRBV18 and TRBJ2-1; the match to TRBD2 covers 7 bases. The CDR3 contains 13 residues. V shed 3 bases, J shed 9 bases, and the junction held 5 bases outside the gene matches. Germline-derived CDR1 and CDR2 are KGHSH and LQKENI. The CDR3 DNA is TGTGCCAGCTCACCCGGACTAGGAGCTGAGCAGTTCTTC. Amino acids: CASSPGLGAEQFF. Together with reference TRBV18 and TRBJ2-1, the CDR3 gives the full variable domain: NAGVMQNPRHLVRRRGQEARLRCSPMKGHSHVYWYRQLPEEGLKFMVYLQKENIIDESGMPKERFSAEFPKEGPSILRIQQVVRGDSAAYFCASSPGLGAEQFFGPGTRLTVL.

This clone was observed a few times. This sequence joins TRBV30 and TRBJ1-2; TRBD1 agrees at 9 bases. CDR1 and CDR2 (germline): GTSNPN, SVGIG (reference sequence). The junction had 3 bases not matched to a gene; V was cut back by 2 bases and J by 8 bases. The CDR3 is made up of 12 amino acids. CDR3 sequence: CAWSSDRGGYTF. DNA for the CDR3: TGTGCCTGGAGTTCGGACAGGGGCGGCTACACCTTC.

This chain links TRBV18 with TRBJ2-5; 7 positions agree with TRBD2. Germline loops: CDR1 KGHSH, CDR2 LQKENI. The CDR3 runs to 15 residues. V shed 0 bases and J 1 base; nucleotides not matched to a gene: 2. The DNA of the CDR3 is TGTGCCAGCTCACCACCGGGCGGGGGCCAAGAGACCCAGTACTTC. Translated: CASSPPGGGQETQYF.

This clone was picked up one time. The chain uses TRBV18 and TRBJ2-7; a possible D gene is TRBD2 (6 bases). V lost 3 bases and J lost 7, with 22 bases in between. The CDR3 sequence is 16 residues long. CDR1 is KGHSH and CDR2 is LQKENI in the germline V gene. CDR3 amino acids: CASSPGGFGALGEQYF. The CDR3 DNA sequence: TGTGCCAGCTCACCGGGAGGATTTGGGGCGCTGGGGGAGCAGTACTTC.

This clone was counted once. The chain links TRBV4-1 to TRBJ1-5; 9 nucleotides agree with TRBD1. CDR1 is MGHRA and CDR2 is YSYEKL in the germline V gene. CDR3 length: 18 residues. Trimming took 0 bases from V and 5 from J; bases not matched to a gene: 11. The CDR3 DNA reads as TGCGCCAGCAGCCAAGAAATAGGCGGACAGGGGTCGGATCAGCCCCAGCATTTT. Amino acid sequence: CASSQEIGGQGSDQPQHF.

This clone was seen a handful of times. The genes are TRBV4-3 and TRBJ2-4, with a possible D match to TRBD1 (6 bases). The CDR3 loop spans 14 amino acids. Germline lookup yields CDR1 LGHNA and CDR2 YSLEER. The V gene lost 4 bases and the J gene lost 7 bases, with 14 bases spanning the gap. CDR3 protein: CASSLRTVGNIQYF. CDR3 nucleotides: TGCGCCAGCAGCCTCCGGACAGTCGGGAACATTCAGTACTTC.

V usage is TRBV6-5 and J usage is TRBJ1-4, with D perhaps matching TRBD1 (5 bases). The V gene lost 2 bases and the J gene lost 7 bases, with 11 bases spanning the gap. Germline CDR1 is MNHEY and CDR2 is SVGAGI. CDR3 length: 14 amino acids. CDR3 nucleotide sequence: TGTGCCAGCAGTTACCGGGGGTTCGGTGAAAAACTGTTTTTT. Residues: CASSYRGFGEKLFF.

This rearrangement joins TRBV12-5 to TRBJ1-4, with D possibly TRBD1 on 5 matching bases. The CDR3 runs 19 residues. Trimming removed 0 bases from V and 0 bases from J, with 17 bases in between. Per germline, CDR1 LGHNT and CDR2 FRNRAP. CDR3 amino acids: CASGLVPGQGRATNEKLFF. The DNA for the CDR3 is TGTGCTAGTGGTTTGGTACCAGGTCAGGGCCGTGCAACTAATGAAAAACTGTTTTTT.

This clone was detected only once. V is TRBV2 and J is TRBJ1-2; D call uncertain. Per germline, CDR1 SNHLY and CDR2 FYNNEI. CDR3 size: 8 residues. V was clipped by 10 bases and J by 9 bases, with 6 bases between them. This chain's CDR3 is CATQSYTF. The DNA for the CDR3 is TGTGCCACCCAAAGCTACACCTTC.

This chain connects TRBV28 to TRBJ1-4, with 7 bases matching TRBD1. CDR3 length: 14 amino acids. Germline CDR1 is MDHEN and CDR2 is SYDVKM. The V gene end was trimmed by 6 bases and the J gene end by 5 bases; junction bases not matched to a gene: 6. The CDR3: CASSTGQTNEKLFF. DNA for the CDR3: TGTGCCAGCAGCACGGGACAGACGAATGAAAAACTGTTTTTT.

The chain recombines TRBV7-9 with TRBJ2-3; tentatively, D is TRBD2 (6 bases). This CDR3 is 12 amino acids long. Germline V gives CDR1 SEHNR, CDR2 FQNEAQ (reference sequence). V was clipped by 5 bases and J by 5 bases, with 8 bases between them. The CDR3 here is CASSRAGDTQYF. The CDR3 DNA reads TGTGCCAGCAGCAGAGCGGGAGATACGCAGTATTTT.

This clone has more than one count but fewer than ten. This chain connects TRBV6-1 to TRBJ1-1; TRBD1 aligns across 7 bases. Germline V gene data show CDR1 as MNHNS and CDR2 as SASEGT. J was trimmed by 5 bases and V by 4 bases; bases with no gene match: 7. The CDR3 consists of 14 residues. Here the CDR3 DNA reads TGTGCCAGCAGTGGACAGGGACGAAGGACTGAAGCTTTCTTT. Protein sequence: CASSGQGRRTEAFF.